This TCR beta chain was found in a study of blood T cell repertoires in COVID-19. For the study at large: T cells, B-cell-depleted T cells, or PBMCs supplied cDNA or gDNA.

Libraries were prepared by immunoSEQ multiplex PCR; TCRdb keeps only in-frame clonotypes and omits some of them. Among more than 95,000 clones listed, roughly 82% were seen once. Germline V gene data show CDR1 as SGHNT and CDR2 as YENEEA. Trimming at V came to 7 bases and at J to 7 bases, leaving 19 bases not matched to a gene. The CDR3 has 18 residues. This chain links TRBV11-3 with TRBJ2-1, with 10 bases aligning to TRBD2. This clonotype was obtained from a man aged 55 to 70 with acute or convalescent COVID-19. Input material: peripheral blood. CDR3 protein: CASTLRGGPGLALNEQFF. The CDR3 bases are TGTGCCAGCACCCTACGGGGAGGCCCGGGACTAGCGCTTAATGAGCAGTTCTTC.